This is a list of T cell receptor beta chains from one sample in a study of blood T cell repertoires in COVID-19. Sequenced by immunoSEQ multiplex PCR; TCRdb stores in-frame clones only, minus some. The sample lists about 330,000 clones; over 75% were seen once. What was sequenced was PBMCs or T cells enriched from blood (not recorded which). The source is a woman aged 18-29 years who had recovered from COVID-19. CDR3s include the opening cysteine and the closing phenylalanine or tryptophan.

v_call cdr3_aa
TRBV4-1 CASSQVGGRLGKLFF
TRBV11-2 CASSLYASEAFF
TRBV21-1 CASSKERQGNTGELFF
TRBV28 CASRLTGIEGYTF
TRBV19 CASSAGTSRLSEQFF
TRBV2 CAATRDSYEQYF
TRBV7-2 CASSLALGQSYGYTF
TRBV18 CASSPNRPGMSSYEQYF
TRBV6-5 CASSWGQGSTDTQYF
TRBV6-4 CASSRDSDGQNSPLHF
TRBV19 CASSLGQGANQPQHF
TRBV10-2 CASSGTGSAGYTF
TRBV6-5 CASSLSSGRYNEQFF
TRBV2 CASSGQGPYGYTF
TRBV7-9 CASSLVYSTYEQYF
TRBV5-5 CASSDPGQGVADTQYF
TRBV5-6 CASSWGGPTEAFF
TRBV9 CASSGQTPQETQYF
TRBV4-1 CASSRAETGISGANVLTF
TRBV5-4 CASSLMTEYYGYTF
TRBV20-1 CSAQGHTEAFF
TRBV20-1 CSVSYPDRRDSPLHF
TRBV18 CASSPRQGDGYTF
TRBV3-1/TRBV3-2 CASSSFSGSGADTQYF
TRBV6-1 CASSDTRDSPLHF
TRBV5-4 CASSLYLGALNTEAFF
TRBV5-1 CASSLKLAGGTDTQYF
TRBV9 CASSAQLTGQFYGYTF
TRBV12-3/TRBV12-4 CASSLGTEQYF
TRBV18 CASSPDSYYNSPLHF
TRBV25-1 CASSDPLIEVEGYTF
TRBV28 CASPPSTGVTTNEKLFF
TRBV18 CASSPLLAGANTGELFF
TRBV9 CASSRGGLQAYEQYF
TRBV19 CASSIPPRGNYGYTF
TRBV7-3 CASSLTGGGNSPLHF
TRBV12-3/TRBV12-4 CASSTAGARGYTF
TRBV5-1 CASSENLGLAYEQYF
TRBV28 CASSPGGANYGYTF
TRBV9 CASSVEGTGFGYTF
TRBV18 CASSPSGQGGSYEQYF
TRBV7-9 CANQDSNKRTGELFF
TRBV6-4 CASSQQGGTGELFF
TRBV4-2 CASSQETSGSGYTF
TRBV9 CASSKSGSSYNEQFF
TRBV28 CASSPTGTVYGYTF
TRBV5-6 CASSRTGTPGNTIYF
TRBV7-9 CASSSGTGSTEAFF
TRBV7-9 CASSRSRTPQETQYF
TRBV12-2 CASRLEGLAGSQETQYF
TRBV7-8 CASSLASGGGRSLNYGYTF
TRBV27 CASSLSPTGVDSPLHF
TRBV9 CASSSEDNSPLHF